This TCR beta chain was obtained from a study of shared clonotypes between healthy human individuals. Clones were sequenced by immunoSEQ multiplex PCR, and TCRdb holds only the in-frame ones, with some missing. The sample has roughly 680,000 clones; around 77% are singletons. Study-wide results and caveats: Naive subsets, compared against memory subsets, generally had larger estimated richness values. Shared across a few donors were roughly 4.8% of the naive CD4 clonotypes.

The CDR3 sequence is 13 residues long. Germline loops: CDR1 SGHVS, CDR2 FQNEAQ. The V gene lost 0 bases and the J gene lost 5 bases, with 8 bases spanning the gap. As concerns this clone: Its specificity is not known.

A CD45RA+ naive subset and a CD45RA-negative memory subset were split from CD4+ cells. Sequencing was done on a sample of memory CD4+ T cells sorted from blood. The subset: CD45RA-negative fraction. This receptor was taken from a woman under 40 in good health. The J gene is TRBJ2-7, the V gene TRBV7-8; D not certain. The CDR3 spells CASSLAEPNEQYF. DNA for the CDR3: TGTGCCAGCAGCTTAGCAGAGCCCAACGAGCAGTACTTC.